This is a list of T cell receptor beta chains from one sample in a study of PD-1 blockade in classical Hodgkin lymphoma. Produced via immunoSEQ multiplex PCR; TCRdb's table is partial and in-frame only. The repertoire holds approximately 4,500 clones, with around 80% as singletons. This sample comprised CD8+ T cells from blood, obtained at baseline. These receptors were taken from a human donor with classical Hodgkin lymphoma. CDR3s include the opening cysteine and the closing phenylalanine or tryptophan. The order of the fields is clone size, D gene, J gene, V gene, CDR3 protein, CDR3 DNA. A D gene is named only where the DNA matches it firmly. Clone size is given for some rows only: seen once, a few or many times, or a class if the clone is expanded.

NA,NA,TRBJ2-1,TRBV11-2,CANSLEFGPYNEQFF,TGTGCCAACAGCTTAGAGTTTGGGCCCTACAATGAGCAGTTCTTC
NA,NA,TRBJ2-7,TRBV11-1,CASSFDGSRYYEQYF,TGTGCCAGCAGCTTCGACGGCTCCAGATACTACGAGCAGTACTTC
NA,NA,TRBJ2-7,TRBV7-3,CASSSSQRYEQYF,TGTGCCAGCAGCTCCTCCCAAAGGTACGAGCAGTACTTC
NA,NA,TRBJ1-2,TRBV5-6,CASSSDGGRKSKDGYTF,TGTGCCAGCAGCTCCGACGGGGGGCGCAAGTCAAAGGATGGCTACACCTTC
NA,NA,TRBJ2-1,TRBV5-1,CASSLGPLRDEQFF,TGCGCCAGCAGCTTGGGGCCCCTTAGGGATGAGCAGTTCTTC
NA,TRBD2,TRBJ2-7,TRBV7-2,CASSFGLAGTYEQYF,TGTGCCAGCAGCTTCGGACTAGCGGGCACCTACGAGCAGTACTTC
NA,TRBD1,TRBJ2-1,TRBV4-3,CASSPDRGSGNEQFF,TGCGCCAGCAGCCCCGACAGGGGCTCAGGCAATGAGCAGTTCTTC
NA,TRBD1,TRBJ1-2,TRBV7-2,CASSYQPGQVYGYTF,TGTGCCAGCAGCTATCAACCGGGACAGGTCTATGGCTACACCTTC
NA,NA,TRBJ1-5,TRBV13,CASSLGRGSNQPQHF,TGTGCCAGCAGCTTAGGCAGGGGAAGCAATCAGCCCCAGCATTTT
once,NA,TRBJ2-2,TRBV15,CATSRWGTGELFF,TGTGCCACCAGCAGGTGGGGGACCGGGGAGCTGTTTTTT
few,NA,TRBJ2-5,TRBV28,CASSLARTGPLQETQYF,TGTGCCAGCAGTTTGGCAAGGACGGGGCCTCTCCAAGAGACCCAGTACTTC
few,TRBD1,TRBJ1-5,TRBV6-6,CASSDRTGQHF,TGTGCCAGCAGTGACCGGACAGGGCAGCATTTT
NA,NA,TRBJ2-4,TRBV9,CASSVGGRLAKNIQYF,TGTGCCAGCAGCGTAGGAGGCAGACTAGCCAAAAACATTCAGTACTTC
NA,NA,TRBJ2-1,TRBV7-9,CASSKDYNEQFF,TGTGCCAGCAGCAAAGACTACAATGAGCAGTTCTTC
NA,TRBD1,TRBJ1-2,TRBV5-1,CASSLERNLRGRGGYTF,TGCGCCAGCAGCTTGGAGAGAAACTTAAGGGGGCGCGGTGGCTACACCTTC
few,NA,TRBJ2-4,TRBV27,CASSSGLAKNIQYF,TGTGCCAGCAGTTCGGGATTAGCCAAAAACATTCAGTACTTC
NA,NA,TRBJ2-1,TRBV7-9,CASSLQGNNEQFF,TGTGCCAGCAGCTTACAGGGTAACAATGAGCAGTTCTTC
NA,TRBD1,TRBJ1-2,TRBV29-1,CSVYPLGQGQDGYTF,TGCAGCGTCTATCCCTTGGGACAGGGTCAGGATGGCTACACCTTC
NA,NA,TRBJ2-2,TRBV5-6,CASSWSRGNTGELFF,TGTGCCAGCAGTTGGAGTCGAGGAAACACCGGGGAGCTGTTTTTT
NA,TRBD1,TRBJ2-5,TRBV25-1,CASSFAVTGLGTQYF,TGTGCCAGCAGTTTCGCAGTGACAGGGTTGGGGACCCAGTACTTC
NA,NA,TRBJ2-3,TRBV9,CASSSEGVMADTQYF,TGTGCCAGCAGCTCCGAGGGGGTGATGGCAGATACGCAGTATTTT
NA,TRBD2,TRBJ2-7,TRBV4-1,CASSQGASGSHEQYF,TGCGCCAGCAGCCAAGGGGCTAGCGGGAGCCACGAGCAGTACTTC
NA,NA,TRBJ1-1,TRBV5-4,CASSSGGAKTEAFF,TGTGCCAGCAGCAGCGGGGGGGCGAAGACTGAAGCTTTCTTT
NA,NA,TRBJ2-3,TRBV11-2,CASSLELNTDTQYF,TGTGCCAGCAGCTTAGAACTAAACACAGATACGCAGTATTTT
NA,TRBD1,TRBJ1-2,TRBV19,CASSPGQGIYGYTF,TGTGCCAGTAGTCCGGGACAGGGAATCTATGGCTACACCTTC
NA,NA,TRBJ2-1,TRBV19,CASRDGGGTDNEQFF,TGTGCCAGTAGAGATGGGGGCGGGACAGATAATGAGCAGTTCTTC
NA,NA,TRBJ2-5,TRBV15,CATSALVWGSQETQYF,TGTGCCACCAGCGCCCTTGTCTGGGGGAGTCAAGAGACCCAGTACTTC
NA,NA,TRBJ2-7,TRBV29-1,CSVVAGPLYEQYF,TGCAGCGTTGTGGCAGGCCCCCTCTACGAGCAGTACTTC
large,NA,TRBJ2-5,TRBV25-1,CASSDYSSKETQYF,TGTGCCAGCAGTGATTATAGTTCCAAAGAGACCCAGTACTTC
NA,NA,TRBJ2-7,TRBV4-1,CASSQGFPRYEQYF,TGCGCCAGCAGCCAAGGTTTCCCCAGATACGAGCAGTACTTC
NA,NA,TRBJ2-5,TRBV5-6,CASSLVGAKETQYF,TGTGCCAGCAGCTTGGTTGGGGCCAAGGAGACCCAGTACTTC
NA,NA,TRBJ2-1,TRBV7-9,CASSLLASRYNEQFF,TGTGCCAGCAGCCTCTTGGCTAGTCGCTACAATGAGCAGTTCTTC
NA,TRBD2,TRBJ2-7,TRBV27,CASGLAVRSYEQYF,TGTGCCAGCGGACTAGCGGTTCGCTCCTACGAGCAGTACTTC
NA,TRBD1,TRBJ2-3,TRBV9,CASSTWDRETDTQYF,TGTGCCAGCAGCACATGGGACAGGGAAACAGATACGCAGTATTTT
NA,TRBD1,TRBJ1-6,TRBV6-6,CAARGRWNSPLHF,TGTGCCGCAAGGGGGCGGTGGAATTCACCCCTCCACTTT